A selection of T cell receptor beta chains follows, all from one sample in a study of spatial heterogeneity in lung cancer. TCRdb recomputed calls from the 5' RACE reads with MiXCR, one row per CDR3 protein. The data show 6,000 to 8,000 distinct CDR3 sequences, around 7% seen once. The material was lung tumor tissue, obtained at surgery. The receptors were gathered from a female donor with early-stage non-small cell lung cancer. Both conserved end residues are part of each CDR3. Clone size appears in some rows only: once, few, many, or a class for an expanded clone.

abundance | j_gene | v_gene | CDR3aa
medium-sized | TRBJ1-2 | TRBV27 | CASSLSTGGNYGYTF
medium-sized | TRBJ1-2 | TRBV7-2 | CASSLGQDYYGYTF
few | TRBJ2-2 | TRBV12-3/TRBV12-4 | CASRLTGELFF
medium-sized | TRBJ2-1 | TRBV2 | CASSGLAGNEQFF
many | TRBJ2-2 | TRBV7-2 | CASSLVLAVPGELFF
medium-sized | TRBJ2-1 | TRBV2 | CARGPTGENNEQFF
many | TRBJ2-2 | TRBV25-1 | CASSEVGQGLGSGRARTGELFF
many | TRBJ2-5 | TRBV6-5 | CASRPQAGDHYF
many | TRBJ2-5 | TRBV28 | CASSKIGRGRKETQYF
many | TRBJ2-2 | TRBV27 | CASSLTTGAAGELFF
many | TRBJ1-3 | TRBV10-3 | CASRQGPGNTIYF
. | TRBJ1-2 | TRBV7-3 | CASSFGGGYGYTF
few | TRBJ2-7 | TRBV27 | CASSLELKGSEQYF
medium-sized | TRBJ1-4 | TRBV10-3 | CAISESRDATNEKLFF
many | TRBJ1-1 | TRBV28 | CASTPGTGWYAFF
many | TRBJ1-2 | TRBV11-2 | CASSVGTSLQF
medium-sized | TRBJ2-1 | TRBV4-2 | CASSQGLAGVTEQFF
medium-sized | TRBJ1-2 | TRBV28 | CASSKGETTISYGYTF
many | TRBJ2-3 | TRBV29-1 | CSVERLAGGTTDTQYF
many | TRBJ2-2 | TRBV12-3/TRBV12-4 | CASSPRSAGELFF
many | TRBJ2-2 | TRBV2 | CASSGLNTGELFF
many | TRBJ2-1 | TRBV4-1 | CASTRGLAEIYNEQFF
many | TRBJ2-1 | TRBV28 | CASTRGRAYNEQFF
medium-sized | TRBJ2-7 | TRBV4-2 | CASSQGPKGYEQYF
many | TRBJ1-6 | TRBV18 | CASSPSQASNNSPLHF
many | TRBJ2-3 | TRBV28 | CATTSLSTDTQYF